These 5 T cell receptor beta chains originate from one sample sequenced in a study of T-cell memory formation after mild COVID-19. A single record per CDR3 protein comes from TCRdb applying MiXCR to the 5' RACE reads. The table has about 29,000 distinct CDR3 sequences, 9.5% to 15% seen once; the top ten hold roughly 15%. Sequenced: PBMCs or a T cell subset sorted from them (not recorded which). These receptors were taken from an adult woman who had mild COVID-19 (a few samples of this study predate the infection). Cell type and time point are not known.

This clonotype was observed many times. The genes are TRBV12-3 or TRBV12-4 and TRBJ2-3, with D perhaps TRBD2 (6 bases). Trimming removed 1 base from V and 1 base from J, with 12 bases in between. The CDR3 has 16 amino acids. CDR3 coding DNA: TGTGCCAGCAGTTTAGGTACTAGCTGGGGCACAGATACGCAGTATTTT. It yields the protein CASSLGTSWGTDTQYF.

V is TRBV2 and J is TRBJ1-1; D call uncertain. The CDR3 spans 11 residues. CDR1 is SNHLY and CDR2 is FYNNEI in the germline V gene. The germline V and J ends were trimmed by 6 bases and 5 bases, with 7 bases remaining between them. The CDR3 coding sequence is TGTGCCAGCAGGGAATCGACTGAAGCTTTCTTT. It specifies CASRESTEAFF.

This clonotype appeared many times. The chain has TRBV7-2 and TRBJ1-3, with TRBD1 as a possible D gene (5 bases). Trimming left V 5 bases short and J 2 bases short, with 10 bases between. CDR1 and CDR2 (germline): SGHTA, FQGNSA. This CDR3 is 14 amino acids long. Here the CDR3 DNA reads TGTGCCAGCAGCATCAGGGTCCCTGGAAACACCATATATTTT. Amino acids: CASSIRVPGNTIYF.

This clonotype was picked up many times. CDR3 bases: TGTGCCAGCAGCATATCCGGGACACGGGTAACTGAAGCTTTCTTT. Its translation: CASSISGTRVTEAFF. The chain couples TRBV14 to TRBJ1-1; D may be TRBD1 (6 bases). The CDR3 contains 15 residues. Trimming stripped 5 bases from V and 5 bases from J, with 18 bases between. The V gene's germline CDR1 is SGHDN and CDR2 FVKESK.

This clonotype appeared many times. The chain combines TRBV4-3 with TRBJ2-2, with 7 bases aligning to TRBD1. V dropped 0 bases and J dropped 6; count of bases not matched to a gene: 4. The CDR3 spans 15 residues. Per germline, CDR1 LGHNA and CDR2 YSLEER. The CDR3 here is CASSQDEGAPGELFF. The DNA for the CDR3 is TGCGCCAGCAGCCAAGACGAGGGGGCGCCCGGGGAGCTGTTTTTT.